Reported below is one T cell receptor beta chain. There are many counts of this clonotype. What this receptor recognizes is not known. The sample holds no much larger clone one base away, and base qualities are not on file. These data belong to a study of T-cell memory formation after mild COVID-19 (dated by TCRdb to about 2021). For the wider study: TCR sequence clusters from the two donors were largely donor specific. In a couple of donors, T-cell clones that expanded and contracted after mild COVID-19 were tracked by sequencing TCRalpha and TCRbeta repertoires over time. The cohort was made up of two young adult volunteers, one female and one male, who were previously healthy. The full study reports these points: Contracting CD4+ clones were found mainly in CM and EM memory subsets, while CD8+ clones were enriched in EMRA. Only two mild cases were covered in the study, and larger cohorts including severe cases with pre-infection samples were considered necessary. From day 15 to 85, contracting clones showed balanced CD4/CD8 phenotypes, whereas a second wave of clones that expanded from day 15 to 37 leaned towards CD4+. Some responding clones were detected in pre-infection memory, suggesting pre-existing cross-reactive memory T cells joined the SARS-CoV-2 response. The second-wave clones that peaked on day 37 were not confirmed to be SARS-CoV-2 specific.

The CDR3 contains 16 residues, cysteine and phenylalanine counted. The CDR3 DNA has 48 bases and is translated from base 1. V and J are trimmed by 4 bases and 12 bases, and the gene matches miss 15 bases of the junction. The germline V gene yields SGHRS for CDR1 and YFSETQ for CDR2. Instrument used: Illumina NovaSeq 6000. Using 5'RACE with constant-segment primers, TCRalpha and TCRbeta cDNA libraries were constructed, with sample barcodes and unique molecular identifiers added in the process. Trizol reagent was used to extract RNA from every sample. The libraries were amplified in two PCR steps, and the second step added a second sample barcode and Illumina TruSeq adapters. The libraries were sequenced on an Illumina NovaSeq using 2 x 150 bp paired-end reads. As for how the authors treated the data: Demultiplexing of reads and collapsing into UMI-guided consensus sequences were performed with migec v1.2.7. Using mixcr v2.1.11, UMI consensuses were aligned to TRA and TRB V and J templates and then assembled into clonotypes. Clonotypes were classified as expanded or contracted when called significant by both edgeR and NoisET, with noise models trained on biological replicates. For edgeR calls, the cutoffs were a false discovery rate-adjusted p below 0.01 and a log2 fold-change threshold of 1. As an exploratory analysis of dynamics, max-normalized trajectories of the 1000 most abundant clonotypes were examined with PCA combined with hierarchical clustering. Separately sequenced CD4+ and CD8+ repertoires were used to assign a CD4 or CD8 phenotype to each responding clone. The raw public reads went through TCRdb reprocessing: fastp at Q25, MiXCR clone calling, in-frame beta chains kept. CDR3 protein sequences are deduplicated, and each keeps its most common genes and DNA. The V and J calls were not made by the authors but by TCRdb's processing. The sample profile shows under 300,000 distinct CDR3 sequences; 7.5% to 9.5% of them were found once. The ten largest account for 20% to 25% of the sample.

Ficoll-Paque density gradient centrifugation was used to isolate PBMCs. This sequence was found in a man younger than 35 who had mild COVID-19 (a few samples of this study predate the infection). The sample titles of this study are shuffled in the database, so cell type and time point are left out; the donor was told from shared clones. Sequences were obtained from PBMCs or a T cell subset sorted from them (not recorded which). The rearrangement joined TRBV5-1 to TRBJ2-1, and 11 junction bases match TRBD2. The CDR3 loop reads CASSHHSGGASLGQFF. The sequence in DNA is TGCGCCAGCAGCCACCATAGCGGGGGGGCCAGTTTGGGGCAGTTCTTC.